The 11 T cell receptor beta chains below come from one sample, sequenced in a study of cytomegalovirus exposure and HLA in healthy donors. It was with 60 Vbeta and 13 Jbeta primers that the PCR ran. Profiling relied on immunoSEQ multiplex PCR, and the TCRdb table lists in-frame clones only, not all of them. Among about 90,000 clones, approximately 90% were seen once, and the ten largest hold roughly 2.3%. The sequencing input was PBMCs. These receptors were taken from a young man in good health and CMV-seronegative.

In its sample, this clone was seen once. The V and J genes are TRBV19 and TRBJ1-1; 9 bases align to TRBD1. J gave up 5 bases and V 4 bases, and 8 bases lay outside the gene matches. The CDR3 has 15 amino acids. Germline loops: CDR1 LNHDA, CDR2 SQIVND (reference sequence). Here the CDR3 DNA reads TGTGCCAGTAGTACGGGACAGGGAGTAGGAACTGAAGCTTTCTTT. Amino acid sequence: CASSTGQGVGTEAFF.

There are a few counts of this clone. V and J are TRBV9 and TRBJ2-2, with 7 bases identical to TRBD2. The ends lost 4 bases at V and 6 bases at J; junction bases unmatched: 3. CDR1 and CDR2 from the germline V gene are SGDLS and YYNGEE. CDR3 size: 13 residues. The CDR3 protein is CASSRTSAGELFF. CDR3 DNA sequence: TGTGCCAGCAGCCGTACTAGCGCCGGGGAGCTGTTTTTT.

V and J are TRBV18 and TRBJ1-5; maybe TRBD1 (5 bases). Per germline, CDR1 KGHSH and CDR2 LQKENI. The CDR3 is 15 amino acids. V was shortened by 4 bases and J by 5 bases, with 15 bases between the two germline ends. The DNA for the CDR3 is TGTGCCAGCTCACTTATCCAGGGCTCGGATCAGCCCCAGCATTTT. Protein: CASSLIQGSDQPQHF.

V and J are TRBV7-9 and TRBJ1-5, with 8 bases that match TRBD1. Germline V gene sequence: CDR1 SEHNR, CDR2 FQNEAQ (reference sequence). J gave up 4 bases and V 5 bases, and 13 bases lay outside the gene matches. The CDR3 is 17 amino acids. This chain's CDR3 is CASSLWTGRVGNQPQHF. The CDR3 region has the DNA TGTGCCAGCAGCCTGTGGACAGGGAGGGTTGGTAATCAGCCCCAGCATTTT.

This clone was recorded a few times. The J gene is TRBJ2-7, the V gene TRBV28; D uncertain. Per germline, CDR1 MDHEN and CDR2 SYDVKM. The CDR3 spans 14 residues. V was trimmed by 7 bases and J by 1 base, leaving 14 bases between them. The CDR3 is CASTQPLGSYEQYF. CDR3 in DNA: TGTGCCAGCACTCAGCCCCTCGGGTCCTACGAGCAGTACTTC.

The rearrangement links TRBV11-2 to TRBJ2-7; D gene unclear. This CDR3 contains 16 residues. CDR1 and CDR2 (germline): SGHAT, FQNNGV. V shed 5 bases and J shed 2 bases, with 19 bases lying between them. The CDR3 here is CASSPIQRRGAYEQYF. The CDR3 DNA reads TGTGCCAGCAGCCCCATTCAGCGCCGCGGTGCCTACGAGCAGTACTTC.

The V gene is TRBV6-5, the J gene TRBJ2-3; D is unresolved. The CDR3 contains 14 residues. Germline-derived CDR1 and CDR2 are MNHEY and SVGAGI. Trimming stripped 3 bases from V and 2 bases from J, with 9 bases between. The CDR3 region has the DNA TGTGCCAGCAGTTATCGCGACTTCACAGATACGCAGTATTTT. Translation gives CASSYRDFTDTQYF.

CDR3 sequence reads: CASSSRTGLDTEAFF. DNA of the CDR3: TGTGCCAGCAGTTCCCGGACAGGGCTCGACACTGAAGCTTTCTTT. The chain is built from TRBV28 and TRBJ1-1, with TRBD1 identical over 8 bases. This CDR3 contains 15 residues. Germline V gene lookup returns CDR1 MDHEN and CDR2 SYDVKM. V lost 4 bases, J lost 3 bases, and 7 bases stayed unmatched. Variable domain in full (rest from reference TRBV28 and TRBJ1-1): DVKVTQSSRYLVKRTGEKVFLECVQDMDHENMFWYRQDPGLGLRLIYFSYDVKMKEKGDIPEGYSVSREKKERFSLILESASTNQTSMYLCASSSRTGLDTEAFFGQGTRLTVV.

In nucleotides, the CDR3 is TGTGCCAGCAGCCCTACAGGGGAAGGGCAAGAGACCCAGTACTTC. Residues: CASSPTGEGQETQYF. The rearrangement joins TRBV4-2 to TRBJ2-5, with TRBD1 identical over 7 bases. Germline CDR1 and CDR2: LGHNA and YNFKEQ. This CDR3 has 15 amino acids. V was clipped by 4 bases and J by 2 bases; unmatched bases: 7.

The J gene is TRBJ2-7, the V gene TRBV18; no clear D gene. The CDR3 runs 13 residues. The V and J ends lost 3 bases and 2 bases respectively, with 8 bases between them. In germline, CDR1 is KGHSH, CDR2 LQKENI. CDR3 nucleotides: TGTGCCAGCTCACCGAGCGCCGCCTACGAGCAGTACTTC. Encoded protein: CASSPSAAYEQYF.

V gene TRBV6-1 combines with J gene TRBJ1-5, with 7 bases aligning to TRBD1. The ends lost 8 bases at V and 6 bases at J; junction bases unmatched: 7. This CDR3 has 13 residues. Germline CDR1 and CDR2: MNHNS and SASEGT. The CDR3 reads CASWGTATQPQHF. The CDR3, as DNA: TGTGCCAGCTGGGGGACAGCCACTCAGCCCCAGCATTTT.